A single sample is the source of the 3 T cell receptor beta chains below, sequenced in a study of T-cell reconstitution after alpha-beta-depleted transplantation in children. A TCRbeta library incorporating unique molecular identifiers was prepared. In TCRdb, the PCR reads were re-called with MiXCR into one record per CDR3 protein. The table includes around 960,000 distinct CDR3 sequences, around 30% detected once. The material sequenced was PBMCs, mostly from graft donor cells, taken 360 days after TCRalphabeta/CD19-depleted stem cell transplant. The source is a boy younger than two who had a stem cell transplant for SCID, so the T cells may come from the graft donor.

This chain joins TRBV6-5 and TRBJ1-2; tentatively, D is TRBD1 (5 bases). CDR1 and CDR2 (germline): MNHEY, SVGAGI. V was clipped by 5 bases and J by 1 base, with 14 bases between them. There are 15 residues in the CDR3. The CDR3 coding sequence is TGTGCCAGCAGTCCGAGGCGGGGGTATAACTATGGCTACACCTTC. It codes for CASSPRRGYNYGYTF.

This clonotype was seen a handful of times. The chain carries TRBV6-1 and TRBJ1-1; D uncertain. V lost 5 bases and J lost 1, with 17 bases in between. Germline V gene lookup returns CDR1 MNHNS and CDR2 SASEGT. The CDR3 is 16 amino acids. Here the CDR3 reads CASSPLIGGRNTEAFF. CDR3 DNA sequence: TGTGCCAGCAGTCCTTTGATAGGTGGGAGGAACACTGAAGCTTTCTTT.

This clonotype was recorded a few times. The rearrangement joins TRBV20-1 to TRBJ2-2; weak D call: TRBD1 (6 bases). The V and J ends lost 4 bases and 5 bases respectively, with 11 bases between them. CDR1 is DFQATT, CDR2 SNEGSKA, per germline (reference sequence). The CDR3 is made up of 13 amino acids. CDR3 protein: CSATPDRTGELFF. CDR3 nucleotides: TGCAGTGCTACCCCGGACAGAACCGGGGAGCTGTTTTTT.